The 28 T cell receptor beta chains below come from one sample, sequenced in a study of T cells in Graves' hyperthyroidism and ophthalmopathy (dated by TCRdb to the late 2010s). The library was prepared using multiplex PCR. Sequencing was performed on an Illumina HiSeq 2000. The TCR beta CDR3 regions were amplified from RNA transcripts. For the first round of RT-PCR on the TCR CDR3, the HTBI primer set was used together with the Qiagen OneStep RT-PCR kit. TCRdb trimmed public reads at Q25 via fastp, called clones via MiXCR and kept in-frame beta chains. Entries that share a CDR3 protein sequence are merged under the most common genes and DNA. The sample table shows 300,000 to 450,000 distinct CDR3 sequences, and 15% to 19% are seen once. The top ten clonotypes cover around a quarter of the sample. Sequencing was done on a sample of blood. The receptors stem from a woman aged 18 to 35 with Graves' hyperthyroidism that later progressed to Graves' ophthalmopathy.

CDR3 sequence (DNA): TGTGCCAGCAGTCACACAGGGGATACTGAAGCTTTCTTT. It translates to CASSHTGDTEAFF. V and J are TRBV5-5 and TRBJ1-1; TRBD1 agrees at 7 bases. This CDR3 region has 13 residues. The germline V gene encodes CDR1 SGHKS and CDR2 YYEKEE (reference sequence). The V gene end was trimmed by 5 bases and the J gene end by 5 bases; junction bases not matched to a gene: 6. Supplemented by reference TRBV5-5 and TRBJ1-1, the full variable domain reads DAGVTQSPTHLIKTRGQQVTLRCSPISGHKSVSWYQQVLGQGPQFIFQYYEKEERGRGNFPDRFSARQFPNYSSELNVNALLLGDSALYLCASSHTGDTEAFFGQGTRLTVV.

This clonotype was seen many times. This chain connects TRBV28 to TRBJ2-4; the match to TRBD2 covers 7 bases. Trimming took 3 bases from V and 7 from J; bases not matched to a gene: 6. The germline gives CDR1 MDHEN, CDR2 SYDVKM. This CDR3 region has 14 residues. The CDR3, as DNA: TGTGCCAGCAGTTTCGGGGGAGGGAGCAACATTCAGTACTTC. Protein product: CASSFGGGSNIQYF.

This clonotype was recorded many times. The chain carries TRBV7-9 and TRBJ2-1, with TRBD2 matching 8 bases. Germline V gene lookup returns CDR1 SEHNR and CDR2 FQNEAQ (reference sequence). This CDR3 comprises 15 residues. Trimming took 2 bases from V and 9 from J; bases not matched to a gene: 9. The CDR3 sequence is CASSLNAGGEGEQFF. The CDR3 DNA follows: TGTGCCAGCAGCTTAAATGCGGGGGGAGAGGGTGAGCAGTTCTTC.

The chain's CDR3 is CASSPGPMISGNTIYF. The CDR3 region has the DNA TGTGCCAGCAGCCCAGGACCGATGATCTCTGGAAACACCATATATTTT. J is TRBJ1-3 and V is TRBV11-2; D is undetermined. CDR1 and CDR2 (germline): SGHAT, FQNNGV. The CDR3 loop spans 16 amino acids. The V end lost 5 bases, the J end lost 0 bases, and 14 bases lay between the germline ends.

This clonotype has just a few counts. The rearrangement uses TRBV15 and TRBJ1-3; 7 nucleotides agree with TRBD1. The CDR3 spans 14 residues. Unmatched junction bases numbered 5, after V lost 5 bases and J lost 4 bases. CDR1 and CDR2 from the germline V gene are LNHNV and YYDKDF (reference sequence). The DNA of the CDR3 is TGTGCCACCAGCCGCAGGGGGTCAGGAAACACCATATATTTT. Translating it yields CATSRRGSGNTIYF. Based on the CDR3 plus reference TRBV15 and TRBJ1-3, the full variable domain is DAMVIQNPRYQVTQFGKPVTLSCSQTLNHNVMYWYQQKSSQAPKLLFHYYDKDFNNEADTPDNFQSRRPNTSFCFLDIRSPGLGDTAMYLCATSRRGSGNTIYFGEGSWLTVV.

CDR3 DNA sequence: TGCAGTGCTAGAGAACAGGGTATGGGCAATTCACCCCTCCACTTT. This encodes CSAREQGMGNSPLHF. The chain combines TRBV20-1 with TRBJ1-6, with TRBD1 as a possible D gene (6 bases). Germline CDR1 and CDR2: DFQATT and SNEGSKA (reference sequence). This CDR3 region has 15 residues. The V and J ends lost 0 bases and 7 bases respectively, with 13 bases between them.

In its sample, this clonotype was seen many times. This chain connects TRBV27 to TRBJ2-7; D perhaps matches TRBD1 (6 bases). Per germline, CDR1 MNHEY and CDR2 SMNVEV (reference sequence). The CDR3 consists of 14 residues. V gave up 6 bases and J gave up 3 bases, with 15 bases separating them. The chain's CDR3 is CASRSQGPLYEQYF. CDR3 sequence (DNA): TGTGCCAGCAGGTCACAGGGTCCCCTCTACGAGCAGTACTTC.

This clonotype was recorded at least ten times. In DNA form, the CDR3 reads TGTGCCAGCAGTTTCGGCTTGGACACCGGGGAGCTGTTTTTT. Its translation: CASSFGLDTGELFF. The genes are TRBV27 and TRBJ2-2; the D is unclear. This CDR3 is built from 14 residues. V dropped 3 bases and J dropped 3 bases, with 8 bases sitting between them. Germline V gene lookup returns CDR1 MNHEY and CDR2 SMNVEV (reference sequence).

This clonotype showed up many times. V usage is TRBV29-1 and J usage is TRBJ2-1; 12 positions match TRBD2. Trimming at V came to 4 bases and at J to 8 bases, leaving 15 bases not matched to a gene. From germline, CDR1 is SQVTM and CDR2 ANQGSEA. The CDR3 length is 17 residues. CDR3 nucleotides: TGCAGCGTTGGTTCCCCCAGACTAGCGGGAGTTTGGCATGAGCAGTTCTTC. This encodes CSVGSPRLAGVWHEQFF.

On this clonotype: This may be a read error, as it is one base from a much larger clone. CDR3 in amino acids: CASSWIRDTDTQYF. The CDR3 coding sequence is TGTGCCAGCAGCTGGATACGCGACACAGATACGCAGTATTTT. V and J are TRBV5-6 and TRBJ2-3, with D hard to call. CDR1 is SGHDT, CDR2 YYEEEE, per germline. The CDR3 extends over 14 amino acids. Trimming removed 3 bases at V and 2 bases at J, with 10 bases between.

This chain connects TRBV29-1 to TRBJ2-6, with 7 nucleotides matching TRBD1. The CDR3 loop spans 14 amino acids. Germline CDR1 SQVTM, CDR2 ANQGSEA. V was pared by 4 bases and J by 2 bases, with 2 bases of the junction left unmatched. CDR3 sequence: CSVGTGAGANVLTF. CDR3 coding DNA: TGCAGCGTTGGAACAGGGGCTGGGGCCAACGTCCTGACTTTC.

In this sample, this clonotype turned up many times. It may be a read error: a sequence one base away is much more abundant. The chain combines TRBV11-2 with TRBJ2-1; D remains unclear. The CDR3 spans 13 residues. Germline V lookup: CDR1 SGHAT, CDR2 FQNNGV. V was cut by 5 bases and J by 3 bases, with 8 bases left in between. The CDR3 sequence is CASSQRHYNEQFF. The CDR3 DNA sequence: TGTGCCAGCAGCCAAAGACACTACAATGAGCAGTTCTTC.

This clonotype showed up many times. The genes are TRBV5-1 and TRBJ1-1, with TRBD1 as a possible D gene (5 bases). CDR1 is SGHRS and CDR2 is YFSETQ in the germline V gene. Between the trimmed V and J ends, which lost 4 bases and 5 bases, there was a span of 15 bases. The CDR3 is made up of 14 amino acids. CDR3 nucleotides: TGCGCCAGCAGCCCCTCGGGGGGGGGGACTGAAGCTTTCTTT. It translates to CASSPSGGGTEAFF.

The rearrangement links TRBV10-3 to TRBJ1-5; no firm D call. CDR3 length: 14 amino acids. Per germline, CDR1 ENHRY and CDR2 SYGVKD. V dropped 2 bases and J dropped 5 bases, with 10 bases sitting between them. In nucleotides, the CDR3 is TGTGCCATCAGTGAGGGCAGTTCAGATCAGCCCCAGCATTTT. Its translation: CAISEGSSDQPQHF.

The sample holds many counts of this clonotype. V gene TRBV6-1 combines with J gene TRBJ1-4; D is uncertain. The CDR3 is made up of 14 amino acids. V lost 8 bases and J 7 bases, leaving 17 bases between the germline ends. CDR1 and CDR2 (germline): MNHNS, SASEGT. The CDR3 nucleotides are TGTGCCAGCGGTCAGCCGGGGTTCAGTGAAAAACTGTTTTTT. It codes for CASGQPGFSEKLFF.

This clonotype was counted ten times or more. The chain carries TRBV6-1 and TRBJ2-1; 12 bases match TRBD1. The ends lost 5 bases at V and 6 bases at J; junction bases unmatched: 8. Germline CDR1 reads MNHNS; CDR2 reads SASEGT. The CDR3 runs 16 residues. CDR3 coding DNA: TGTGCCAGCAGTCTGCTTGGGACAGGGGGCTTCAATGAGCAGTTCTTC. This encodes CASSLLGTGGFNEQFF.

This clonotype has at least ten counts. This CDR3 is CASSPGDSGSSVQYF. The CDR3 DNA follows: TGTGCCAGCAGCCCCGGGGATAGCGGGAGTTCTGTGCAGTACTTC. The chain combines TRBV3-1 with TRBJ2-7, with 9 positions matching TRBD2. Germline CDR1 LGHDT, CDR2 YNNKEL (reference sequence). The CDR3 contains 15 residues. With 4 bases clipped from V and 9 bases from J, the junction kept 13 bases outside the gene matches.

The CDR3 bases are TGTGCCAGCAGATCCGGGACCTTGAGCCCCGGGGAGCTGTTTTTT. Translation gives CASRSGTLSPGELFF. The chain employs TRBV28 and TRBJ2-2, with D perhaps matching TRBD1 or TRBD2 (5 bases each). The CDR3 covers 15 residues. In germline, CDR1 is MDHEN, CDR2 SYDVKM. V was shortened by 6 bases and J by 6 bases, with 17 bases between the two germline ends. Using reference TRBV28 and TRBJ2-2 for the parts outside the CDR3, the full variable domain is DVKVTQSSRYLVKRTGEKVFLECVQDMDHENMFWYRQDPGLGLRLIYFSYDVKMKEKGDIPEGYSVSREKKERFSLILESASTNQTSMYLCASRSGTLSPGELFFGEGSRLTVL.

In this sample, this clonotype turned up many times. The V gene is TRBV4-1, the J gene TRBJ2-3, with D possibly matching TRBD2 (6 bases). V was trimmed by 2 bases and J by 2 bases, leaving 11 bases between them. The germline V gene has CDR1 MGHRA and CDR2 YSYEKL. The CDR3 is made up of 15 amino acids. Here the CDR3 reads CASSQTGLPTDTQYF. DNA for the CDR3: TGCGCCAGCAGCCAAACGGGACTTCCCACAGATACGCAGTATTTT.

This clonotype was observed a few times. The chain carries TRBV19 and TRBJ2-5, with D possibly matching TRBD2 (6 bases). Germline lookup yields CDR1 LNHDA and CDR2 SQIVND (reference sequence). Trimming left V 4 bases short and J 2 bases short, with 11 bases between. The CDR3 spans 14 residues. The chain's CDR3 is CASSSAGTQETQYF. The CDR3 bases are TGTGCCAGTAGTAGCGCAGGGACTCAAGAGACCCAGTACTTC.

V and J are TRBV29-1 and TRBJ2-1; D unresolved. Germline V gene lookup returns CDR1 SQVTM and CDR2 ANQGSEA. This CDR3 contains 13 residues. V lost 0 bases and J 4 bases, leaving 7 bases between the germline ends. The CDR3 nucleotides are TGCAGCGTTGAAGAGTCGGGTTACAATGAGCAGTTCTTC. Translating gives CSVEESGYNEQFF.

This clonotype was recorded many times. The V gene is TRBV12-3 or TRBV12-4, the J gene TRBJ2-7; D possibly corresponds to TRBD1 (6 bases). This CDR3 contains 13 residues. V dropped 4 bases and J dropped 5 bases, with 12 bases sitting between them. In DNA, the CDR3 is TGTGCCAGCAGTTGGGGACACGCCGACGAGCAGTACTTC. Translating gives CASSWGHADEQYF.

This clonotype was detected only a few times. One base away lies a much larger clone, so this may be a sequencing read error. The chain links TRBV20-1 to TRBJ1-1, with 7 bases that match TRBD1. J was trimmed by 4 bases and V by 6 bases; bases with no gene match: 14. Germline CDR1 reads DFQATT; CDR2 reads SNEGSKA (reference sequence). The length of the CDR3 is 15 residues. The CDR3 DNA follows: TGCAGTGCCCTCCGGGACAGATTGCCGAGCACTGAAGCTTTCTTT. This gives the protein CSALRDRLPSTEAFF.

The chain joins TRBV4-3 to TRBJ1-4; D is unclear. The CDR3 is 15 residues long. V was clipped by 0 bases and J by 4 bases, with 9 bases between them. Germline V gives CDR1 LGHNA, CDR2 YSLEER. For the CDR3, the DNA is TGCGCCAGCAGCCAAGAGGGCGGGATTAATGAAAAACTGTTTTTT. As protein: CASSQEGGINEKLFF.

In this sample, this clonotype turned up many times. The chain is built from TRBV12-3 or TRBV12-4 and TRBJ2-7, with TRBD2 identical over 11 bases. The CDR3 runs to 15 residues. With V trimmed by 4 bases and J by 3 bases, 5 bases remained unmatched. The CDR3 bases are TGTGCCAGCAGTTCGTCTCTAGCGGGAGGCTACGAGCAGTACTTC. It codes for CASSSSLAGGYEQYF.

The V and J genes are TRBV4-3 and TRBJ2-7; no reliable D call. This CDR3 comprises 13 residues. CDR1 LGHNA and CDR2 YSLEER come from the germline V gene. V was shortened by 0 bases and J by 6 bases, with 9 bases between the two germline ends. As DNA, the CDR3 is TGCGCCAGCAGCCAAGATACGGAATCCGAGCAGTACTTC. Protein: CASSQDTESEQYF.

Only a few counts were recorded for this clonotype. Possible read error: a much larger clone is one base away. J is TRBJ2-1 and V is TRBV11-2, with D perhaps TRBD1 or TRBD2 (6 bases each). The CDR3 is made up of 16 amino acids. Per the germline V gene, CDR1 is SGHAT and CDR2 is FQNNGV. CDR3 region: CASSLGGFGGYNKQFF. CDR3 nucleotide sequence: TGTGCCAGCAGCTTAGGGGGCTTCGGGGGCTACAATAAGCAGTTCTTC.

This clonotype was observed at least ten times. V usage is TRBV28 and J usage is TRBJ2-7; 12 positions match TRBD2. Germline V gives CDR1 MDHEN, CDR2 SYDVKM. There are 17 residues in the CDR3. The V and J ends lost 6 bases and 2 bases, in that order; junction bases with no gene match: 11. CDR3 sequence reads: CASRLAGGLRWPYEQYF. The CDR3, as DNA: TGTGCCAGCAGGCTAGCGGGAGGGCTACGATGGCCCTACGAGCAGTACTTC.